This T cell receptor (beta chain) was captured by sequencing in a study of blood T cell repertoires in COVID-19. At the level of the study: The analysed material was cDNA or gDNA that came from T cells, B-cell-depleted T cells, or PBMCs.

Recruits, aged about 18 to 90 years, lived in under 25 US areas. Method: immunoSEQ multiplex PCR; TCRdb's copy keeps in-frame clones and lacks some. The sample contains roughly 130,000 clones, roughly 84% of which appear only once. The CDR3 is 14 amino acids. V lost 0 bases to trimming and J lost 7 bases; unmatched junction nucleotides: 0. Germline CDR1 SGHRS, CDR2 YFSETQ. The sequenced sample was PBMCs or T cells enriched from blood (not recorded which). The genes are TRBV5-1 and TRBJ1-6; 8 bases are shared with TRBD1. The receptor comes from a woman in her thirties who had recovered from COVID-19. CDR3 sequence (DNA): TGCGCCAGCAGCTTGGGACAGGGGAATTCACCCCTCCACTTT. Protein sequence: CASSLGQGNSPLHF.